These 5 T cell receptor beta chains originate from one sample sequenced in a study of blood T cell repertoires in COVID-19. Data came from immunoSEQ multiplex PCR; TCRdb stores just in-frame clones and leaves some out. The sample consists of roughly 120,000 clones, 88% of them appearing once. Sequenced sample: peripheral blood. The receptors originated from a woman in her fifties or sixties with acute or convalescent COVID-19.

This clone was recorded once. The chain links TRBV27 to TRBJ1-1, with 7 positions matching TRBD1. Germline-derived CDR1 and CDR2 are MNHEY and SMNVEV (reference sequence). The length of the CDR3 is 14 residues. The V and J ends lost 3 bases and 5 bases, in that order; junction bases with no gene match: 6. For the CDR3, the DNA is TGTGCCAGCAGTTTTGACAGGGACTGGACTGAAGCTTTCTTT. As protein: CASSFDRDWTEAFF.

The DNA of the CDR3 is TGCAGCGCTGGAGGAGGCCCAATCGGCTACACCTTC. It encodes CSAGGGPIGYTF. V and J are TRBV29-1 and TRBJ1-2; no firm D call. Per the germline V gene, CDR1 is SQVTM and CDR2 is ANQGSEA. Trimming cost V 7 bases and J 8 bases, with 17 bases left between them. This CDR3 is 12 amino acids long.

This sequence joins TRBV5-4 and TRBJ1-1; 9 bases are shared with TRBD1. After removal of 4 bases from V and 5 bases from J, the junction contained 3 bases not matched to a gene. Germline assignment: CDR1 SGHNT and CDR2 YYREEE (reference sequence). CDR3 length equals 13 residues. The CDR3 protein is CASSIDRGTEAFF. The CDR3 bases are TGTGCCAGCAGCATCGACAGGGGGACTGAAGCTTTCTTT.

The chain is built from TRBV5-1 and TRBJ1-2, with D unresolved. The V gene's germline CDR1 is SGHRS and CDR2 YFSETQ. V dropped 1 base and J dropped 4 bases, with 11 bases sitting between them. The CDR3 loop spans 14 amino acids. The CDR3 sequence: CASSLKSGAYGYTF. The CDR3 DNA is TGCGCCAGCAGCTTGAAATCGGGTGCCTATGGCTACACCTTC.

V is TRBV18 and J is TRBJ2-7, with D tentatively TRBD2 (5 bases). CDR1 is KGHSH, CDR2 LQKENI, per germline. Deletions cut 4 bases from V and 6 bases from J, with 7 bases between. The CDR3 has 11 residues. In nucleotides, the CDR3 is TGTGCCAGCTCACTGGACTCCGAGCAGTACTTC. Protein: CASSLDSEQYF.